Presented here are 11 T cell receptor beta chains from one specimen sequenced in a study of shared clonotypes between healthy human individuals. Clones were sequenced by immunoSEQ multiplex PCR, and TCRdb holds only the in-frame ones, with some missing. The sample carries a few hundred thousand clones, approximately 65% recorded once. Sequenced sample: memory CD4+ T cells sorted from blood. Subset of the sample: CD45RA-negative fraction. These receptors originate from a man in his thirties or forties in good health.

This clone was recorded only once. This chain uses TRBV28 with TRBJ1-5; 10 bases fit TRBD1. The CDR3 has 16 residues. Trimming took 5 bases from V and 2 from J; bases not matched to a gene: 6. The V gene's germline CDR1 is MDHEN and CDR2 SYDVKM. CDR3 nucleotide sequence: TGTGCCAGCAGTGACCGACAGGGGGCCCGCAATCAGCCCCAGCATTTT. It codes for CASSDRQGARNQPQHF.

The genes are TRBV11-3 and TRBJ2-1; TRBD2 agrees at 9 bases. This CDR3 comprises 18 residues. V lost 3 bases, J lost 6 bases, and 15 bases stayed unmatched. Germline V CDR1 and CDR2: SGHNT, YENEEA. The CDR3 sequence: CASSLGLAGKEDFNEQFF. DNA of the CDR3: TGTGCCAGCAGCTTGGGGCTAGCGGGGAAAGAGGATTTCAATGAGCAGTTCTTC. The variable domain in full, with the rest retrieved from reference TRBV11-3 and TRBJ2-1, is EAGVVQSPRYKIIEKKQPVAFWCNPISGHNTLYWYLQNLGQGPELLIRYENEEAVDDSQLPKDRFSAERLKGVDSTLKIQPAELGDSAVYLCASSLGLAGKEDFNEQFFGPGTRLTVL.

The chain employs TRBV7-9 and TRBJ2-5, with D perhaps matching TRBD2 (7 bases). This CDR3 has 17 residues. Germline-derived CDR1 and CDR2 are SEHNR and FQNEAQ (reference sequence). V shed 4 bases and J shed 0 bases, with 18 bases lying between them. Here the CDR3 DNA reads TGTGCCAGCAGCTCCCGCTGGGGCGGGGGCCACCAAGAGACCCAGTACTTC. Translating it yields CASSSRWGGGHQETQYF.

The chain combines TRBV5-1 with TRBJ1-3; D is unresolved. With 0 bases removed from V and 0 bases from J, the gap between germline ends came to 7 bases. The germline CDR1 and CDR2 sequences are SGHRS and YFSETQ. The CDR3 spans 15 residues. CDR3 sequence reads: CASSLELLSGNTIYF. The CDR3 nucleotides are TGCGCCAGCAGCTTGGAACTGCTCTCTGGAAACACCATATATTTT.

This chain links TRBV14 with TRBJ1-5; D call uncertain. The CDR3 sequence is 13 residues long. Germline lookup yields CDR1 SGHDN and CDR2 FVKESK. V lost 8 bases, J lost 7 bases, and 15 bases lay in between. The CDR3: CASSPPGGQPQHF. The DNA for the CDR3 is TGTGCCAGCTCACCGCCAGGCGGGCAGCCCCAGCATTTT.

The rearrangement joins TRBV5-4 to TRBJ2-3; D is undetermined. Trimming stripped 2 bases from V and 2 bases from J, with 6 bases between. Germline lookup yields CDR1 SGHNT and CDR2 YYREEE (reference sequence). The CDR3 spans 13 residues. CDR3 sequence reads: CASSLATTDTQYF. The CDR3 DNA is TGTGCCAGCAGCTTAGCGACCACAGATACGCAGTATTTT.

This clone turned up a few times. CDR3 sequence: CASSSILSGSSRDTQYF. Here the CDR3 DNA reads TGTGCCAGCAGTTCGATCCTTAGCGGGAGTTCAAGAGATACGCAGTATTTT. This chain connects TRBV27 to TRBJ2-3, with TRBD2 identical over 9 bases. The V gene's germline CDR1 is MNHEY and CDR2 SMNVEV (reference sequence). V shed 4 bases, J shed 5 bases, and the junction held 13 bases outside the gene matches. There are 17 residues in the CDR3.

V is TRBV19 and J is TRBJ1-5, with a possible D match to TRBD1 (5 bases). CDR1 is LNHDA and CDR2 is SQIVND in the germline V gene (reference sequence). There are 14 residues in the CDR3. With 10 bases removed from V and 4 bases from J, the gap between germline ends came to 17 bases. CDR3 in DNA: TGTGCCACTACACCAATGTGGGGGAATCAGCCCCAGCATTTT. Translated: CATTPMWGNQPQHF.

This clone appeared a few times. Other DNA variants within this sample encode the same CDR3. The genes are TRBV28 and TRBJ1-5, with D possibly TRBD1 on 6 matching bases. The V gene lost 7 bases and the J gene lost 1 base, with 14 bases spanning the gap. This CDR3 spans 15 amino acids. Germline V gene sequence: CDR1 MDHEN, CDR2 SYDVKM. In nucleotides, the CDR3 is TGTGCCAGCACCCGTGGGGGGGCAAGCAATCAGCCCCAGCATTTT. Protein product: CASTRGGASNQPQHF.

This rearrangement joins TRBV19 to TRBJ2-7; D possibly corresponds to TRBD1 (7 bases). This CDR3 is built from 13 residues. Germline V gene data show CDR1 as LNHDA and CDR2 as SQIVND (reference sequence). Trimming removed 3 bases from V and 9 bases from J, with 15 bases in between. In DNA, the CDR3 is TGTGCCAGTAGTATGGCGGGACAGTCGGCGCAGTACTTC. This translates into CASSMAGQSAQYF.

As concerns this clone: Other DNA sequences from this sample encode an identical CDR3 as well. This chain uses TRBV7-3 with TRBJ1-1; TRBD1 aligns across 7 bases. The V gene end was trimmed by 2 bases and the J gene end by 1 base; junction bases not matched to a gene: 1. This CDR3 is built from 14 residues. The germline V gene has CDR1 SGHTA and CDR2 FQGTGA. The CDR3 coding sequence is TGTGCCAGCAGCTTAGGACAGGCGAACACTGAAGCTTTCTTT. This gives the protein CASSLGQANTEAFF.